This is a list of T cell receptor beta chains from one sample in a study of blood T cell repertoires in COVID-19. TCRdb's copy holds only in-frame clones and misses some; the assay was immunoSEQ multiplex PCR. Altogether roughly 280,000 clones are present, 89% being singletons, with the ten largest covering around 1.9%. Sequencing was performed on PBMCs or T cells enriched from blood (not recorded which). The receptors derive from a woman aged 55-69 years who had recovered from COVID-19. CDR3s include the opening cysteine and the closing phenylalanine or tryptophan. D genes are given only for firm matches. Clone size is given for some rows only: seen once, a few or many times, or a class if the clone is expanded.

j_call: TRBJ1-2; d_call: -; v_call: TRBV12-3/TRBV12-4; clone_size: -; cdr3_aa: CASSRDSNYGYTF; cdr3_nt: TGTGCCAGCAGTAGAGACAGTAACTATGGCTACACCTTC
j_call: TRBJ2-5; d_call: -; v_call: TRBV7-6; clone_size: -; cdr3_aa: CASSPLMTESETQYF; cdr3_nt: TGTGCCAGCAGCCCCCTGATGACAGAATCAGAGACCCAGTACTTC
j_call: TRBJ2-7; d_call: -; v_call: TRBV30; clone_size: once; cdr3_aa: CAWSVESYEQYF; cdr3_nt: TGTGCCTGGAGTGTTGAGTCTTACGAGCAGTACTTC
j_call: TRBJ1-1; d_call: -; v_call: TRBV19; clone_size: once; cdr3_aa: CASSIGLTEAFF; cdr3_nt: TGTGCCAGTAGTATTGGCCTTACTGAAGCTTTCTTT
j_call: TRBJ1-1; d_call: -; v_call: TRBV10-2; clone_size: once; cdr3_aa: CASSVRVGVTEAFF; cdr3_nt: TGCGCCAGCAGTGTCAGGGTTGGCGTCACTGAAGCTTTCTTT
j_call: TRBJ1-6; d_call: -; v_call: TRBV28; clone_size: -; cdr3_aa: CASTWGGINSPLHF; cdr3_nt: TGTGCCAGCACCTGGGGGGGGATTAATTCACCCCTCCACTTT
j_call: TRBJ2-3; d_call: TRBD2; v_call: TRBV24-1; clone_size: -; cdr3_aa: CATSESGGAADTQYF; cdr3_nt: TGTGCCACCAGTGAAAGCGGGGGGGCTGCGGATACGCAGTATTTT
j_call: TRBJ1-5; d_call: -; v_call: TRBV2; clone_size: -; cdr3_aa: CASTPTNSNQPQHF; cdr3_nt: TGTGCCAGCACACCCACAAACAGTAATCAGCCCCAGCATTTT
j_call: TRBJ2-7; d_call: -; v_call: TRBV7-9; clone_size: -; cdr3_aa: CASSLATGSEQYF; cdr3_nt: TGTGCCAGCAGCTTAGCCACAGGGAGCGAGCAGTACTTC
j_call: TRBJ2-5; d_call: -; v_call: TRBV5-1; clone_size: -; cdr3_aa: CASSLMVGDQETQYF; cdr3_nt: TGCGCCAGCAGCTTGATGGTCGGGGATCAAGAGACCCAGTACTTC
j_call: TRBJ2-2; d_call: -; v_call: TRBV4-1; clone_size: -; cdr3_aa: CASSQTTANTGELFF; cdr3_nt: TGCGCCAGCAGCCAAACGACAGCGAACACCGGGGAGCTGTTTTTT
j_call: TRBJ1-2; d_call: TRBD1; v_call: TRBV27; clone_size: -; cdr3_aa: CASSPQYRGRIYGYTF; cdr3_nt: TGTGCCAGCAGTCCACAATACAGGGGCAGGATCTATGGCTACACCTTC
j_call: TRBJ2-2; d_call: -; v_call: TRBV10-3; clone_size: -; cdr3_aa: CAIGVTNTGELFF; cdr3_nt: TGTGCCATCGGAGTTACGAACACCGGGGAGCTGTTTTTT
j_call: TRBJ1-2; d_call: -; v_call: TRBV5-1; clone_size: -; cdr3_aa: CASSLEGDSSGYTF; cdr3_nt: TGCGCCAGCAGCTTGGAAGGGGATTCGAGCGGCTACACCTTC
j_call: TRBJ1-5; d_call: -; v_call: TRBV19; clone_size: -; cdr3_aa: CASSNQGYSNQPQHF; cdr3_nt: TGTGCCAGTAGTAACCAGGGGTATAGCAATCAGCCCCAGCATTTT
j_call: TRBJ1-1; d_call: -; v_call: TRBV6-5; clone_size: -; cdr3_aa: CASSYNFRGNTEAFF; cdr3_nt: TGTGCCAGCAGTTACAATTTCAGAGGGAACACTGAAGCTTTCTTT
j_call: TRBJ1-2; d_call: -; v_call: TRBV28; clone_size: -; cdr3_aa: CASRERGGYTF; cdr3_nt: TGTGCCAGCAGGGAACGAGGGGGCTACACCTTC
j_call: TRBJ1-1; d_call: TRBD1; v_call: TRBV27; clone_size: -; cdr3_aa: CASSLWDRNTEAFF; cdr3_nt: TGTGCCAGCAGTTTATGGGACAGAAACACTGAAGCTTTCTTT
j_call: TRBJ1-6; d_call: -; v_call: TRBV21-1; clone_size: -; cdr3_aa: CAPSRNSPLHF; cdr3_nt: TGTGCCCCTTCTAGGAATTCACCCCTCCACTTT
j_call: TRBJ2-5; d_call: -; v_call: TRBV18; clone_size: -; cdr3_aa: CASSPQRWGEETQYF; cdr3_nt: TGTGCCAGCTCACCACAACGGTGGGGGGAAGAGACCCAGTACTTC
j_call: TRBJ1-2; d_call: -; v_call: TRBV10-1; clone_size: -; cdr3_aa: CASSEEAIYGYTF; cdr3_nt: TGCGCCAGCAGTGAGGAAGCCATCTATGGCTACACCTTC
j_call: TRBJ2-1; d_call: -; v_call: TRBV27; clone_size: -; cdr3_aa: CASSPRATGSSYNEQFF; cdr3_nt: TGTGCCAGCAGCCCTCGCGCTACGGGTAGCTCCTACAATGAGCAGTTCTTC
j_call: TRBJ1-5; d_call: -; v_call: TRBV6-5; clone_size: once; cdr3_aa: CASYIRPGNNQPQHF; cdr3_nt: TGTGCCAGCTACATCCGCCCAGGTAACAATCAGCCCCAGCATTTT
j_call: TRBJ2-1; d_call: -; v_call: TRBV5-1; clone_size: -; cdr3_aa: CASSYGTPGVNEQFF; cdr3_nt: TGCGCTAGCAGCTATGGAACTCCAGGGGTCAATGAGCAGTTCTTC
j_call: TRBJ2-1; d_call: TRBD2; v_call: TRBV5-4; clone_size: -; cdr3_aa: CASSPQLAAEQFF; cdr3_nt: TGTGCCAGCAGCCCCCAACTAGCGGCGGAGCAGTTCTTC
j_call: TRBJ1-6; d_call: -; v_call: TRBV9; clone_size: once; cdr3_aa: CASSANRVLRSPLHF; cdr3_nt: TGTGCCAGCAGCGCCAACAGGGTGTTAAGGTCACCCCTCCACTTT
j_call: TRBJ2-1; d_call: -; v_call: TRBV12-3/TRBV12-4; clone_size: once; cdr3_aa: CASSLSPKQFF; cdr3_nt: TGTGCCAGCAGTTTAAGTCCTAAGCAGTTCTTC
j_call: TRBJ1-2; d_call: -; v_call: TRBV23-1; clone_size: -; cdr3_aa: CASSQRAKSYTF; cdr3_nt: TGCGCCAGCAGTCAGCGGGCCAAGAGCTACACCTTC
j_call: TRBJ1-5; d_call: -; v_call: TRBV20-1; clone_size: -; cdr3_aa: CSASFPGGSNQPQHF; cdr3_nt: TGCAGTGCTAGTTTTCCAGGTGGGAGCAATCAGCCCCAGCATTTT
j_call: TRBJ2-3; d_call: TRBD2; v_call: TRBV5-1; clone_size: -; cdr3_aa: CASSLAGTRVSDTQYF; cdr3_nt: TGCGCCAGCAGCTTGGCCGGGACTAGGGTTTCGGATACGCAGTATTTT
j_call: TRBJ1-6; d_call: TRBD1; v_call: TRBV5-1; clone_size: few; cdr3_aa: CASSSTPAGQSSYNSPLHF; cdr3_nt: TGCGCCAGCAGCTCCACCCCGGCGGGACAGAGCTCCTATAATTCACCCCTCCACTTT
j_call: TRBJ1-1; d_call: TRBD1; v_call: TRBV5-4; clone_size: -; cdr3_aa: CASSWTGTEAFF; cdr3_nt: TGTGCCAGCAGCTGGACAGGCACTGAAGCTTTCTTT
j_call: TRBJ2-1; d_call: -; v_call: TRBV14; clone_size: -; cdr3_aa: CASSEPGSPGRFF; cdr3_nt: TGTGCCAGCAGCGAACCCGGGAGCCCCGGTAGGTTCTTC
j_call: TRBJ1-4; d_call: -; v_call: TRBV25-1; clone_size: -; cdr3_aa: CASSGTDATNEKLFF; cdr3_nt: TGTGCCAGCAGTGGGACAGATGCAACTAATGAAAAACTGTTTTTT
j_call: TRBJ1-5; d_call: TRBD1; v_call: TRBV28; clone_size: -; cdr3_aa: CASSLAGGIEGRNQPQHF; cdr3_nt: TGTGCCAGCAGTTTAGCAGGGGGCATAGAGGGGCGGAATCAGCCCCAGCATTTT
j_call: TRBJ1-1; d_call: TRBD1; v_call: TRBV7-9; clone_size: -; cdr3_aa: CASSFGQGDTEAFF; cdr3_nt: TGTGCCAGCAGCTTCGGACAGGGAGACACTGAAGCTTTCTTT
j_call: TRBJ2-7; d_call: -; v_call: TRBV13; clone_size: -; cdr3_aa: CASTLTGTSYEQYF; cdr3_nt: TGTGCCAGCACCTTGACAGGAACCTCCTACGAGCAGTACTTC
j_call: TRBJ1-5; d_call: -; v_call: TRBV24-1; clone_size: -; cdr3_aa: CATSDHTGGPNQPQHF; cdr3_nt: TGTGCCACCAGTGACCACACCGGGGGACCCAATCAGCCCCAGCATTTT
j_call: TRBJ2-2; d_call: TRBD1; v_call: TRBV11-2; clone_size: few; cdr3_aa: CASSRDRGLPGELFF; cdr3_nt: TGTGCCAGCAGCCGGGACAGGGGGCTTCCCGGGGAGCTGTTTTTT
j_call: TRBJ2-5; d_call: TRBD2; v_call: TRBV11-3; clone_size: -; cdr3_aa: CASSWGSGTIETQYF; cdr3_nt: TGTGCCAGCTCGTGGGGTAGCGGGACTATCGAGACCCAGTACTTC
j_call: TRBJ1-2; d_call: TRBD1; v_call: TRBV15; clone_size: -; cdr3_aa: CATSSLGNRGVYGYTF; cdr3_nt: TGTGCCACCAGCAGTCTTGGGAACAGGGGGGTCTATGGCTACACCTTC
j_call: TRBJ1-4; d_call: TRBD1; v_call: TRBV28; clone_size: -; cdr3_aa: CASSRDSPTNEKLFF; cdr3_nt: TGTGCCAGCAGCCGGGACAGTCCAACTAATGAAAAACTGTTTTTT
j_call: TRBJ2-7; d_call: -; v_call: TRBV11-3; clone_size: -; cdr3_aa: CASSDRAAAYEQYF; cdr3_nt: TGTGCCAGCAGCGATAGGGCAGCGGCCTACGAGCAGTACTTC
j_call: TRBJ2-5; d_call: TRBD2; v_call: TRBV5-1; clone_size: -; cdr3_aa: CASSLVGIAGGIGTQYF; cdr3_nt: TGCGCCAGCAGCTTGGTGGGGATAGCGGGGGGCATCGGGACCCAGTACTTC
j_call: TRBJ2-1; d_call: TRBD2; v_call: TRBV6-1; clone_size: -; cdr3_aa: CASSDVLAVGEQFF; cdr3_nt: TGTGCCAGCAGTGACGTACTAGCGGTAGGGGAGCAGTTCTTC
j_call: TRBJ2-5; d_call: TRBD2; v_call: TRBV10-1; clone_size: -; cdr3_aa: CASSDGLAGRKETQYF; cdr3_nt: TGCGCCAGCAGTGATGGACTAGCGGGGAGAAAAGAGACCCAGTACTTC
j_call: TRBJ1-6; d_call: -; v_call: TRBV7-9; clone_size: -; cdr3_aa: CASSSWGRQNEGYNSPLHF; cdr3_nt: TGTGCCAGCAGCTCCTGGGGGCGACAGAACGAGGGATATAATTCACCCCTCCACTTT
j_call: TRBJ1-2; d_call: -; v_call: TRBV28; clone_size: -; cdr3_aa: CASSFFGNYEVTF; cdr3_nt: TGTGCCAGCAGTTTTTTCGGCAACTATGAGGTCACCTTC
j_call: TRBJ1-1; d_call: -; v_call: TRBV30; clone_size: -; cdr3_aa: CIRGALNTEAFF; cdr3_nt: TGTATAAGGGGCGCTTTGAACACTGAAGCTTTCTTT
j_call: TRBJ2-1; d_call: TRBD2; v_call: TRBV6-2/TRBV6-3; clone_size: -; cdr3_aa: CASSPGTSDLSEQFF; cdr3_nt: TGTGCCAGCAGCCCCGGGACTAGCGATTTGAGTGAGCAGTTCTTC
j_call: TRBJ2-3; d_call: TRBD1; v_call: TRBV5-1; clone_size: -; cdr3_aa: CASSKNPGQGSTDTQYF; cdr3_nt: TGCGCCAGCAGCAAGAACCCGGGACAGGGGAGCACAGATACGCAGTATTTT